This T cell receptor beta chain comes out of a study of early T cells in non-severe SARS-CoV-2 infection. This clonotype was observed a few times. TCRdb re-analysed the 5' RACE reads in MiXCR, keeping a single row per CDR3 protein. The repertoire holds approximately 81,000 distinct CDR3 sequences, with roughly 13% as singletons. This TCR came from an adult who was a healthcare worker with PCR-confirmed SARS-CoV-2 infection or an uninfected control (not recorded which). The specimen was whole blood.

The CDR3 sequence is CASSPDPNRVKRGNTIYF. The CDR3 DNA sequence: TGTGCCAGCAGCCCTGACCCTAACAGGGTTAAGAGGGGAAACACCATATATTTT. The V call is TRBV12-3 or TRBV12-4, the J call TRBJ1-3, with D perhaps TRBD1 (6 bases). The CDR3 is made up of 18 amino acids. The V end was cut by 6 bases, the J end by 4 bases, with 25 bases between.